The sequence of this T cell receptor (beta chain) was determined in a study of blood T cell repertoires in COVID-19. About the study: PBMCs, B-cell-depleted T cells, or T cells provided the cDNA or gDNA that made up the material.

In the study's own analysis: How many nucleated cells were present was estimated from reference gene primer amplification. Repertoires were generated with immunoSEQ multiplex PCR, while TCRdb's copy carries only in-frame clones and drops some. D and trimming come from the DNA, and the V and J calls and clone size come from that table. The data contain about 120,000 clones, over 75% of them singletons. Trimming stripped 4 bases from V and 9 bases from J, with 18 bases between. In germline, CDR1 is MNHEY, CDR2 SVGAGI. This CDR3 comprises 14 residues. The chain couples TRBV6-5 to TRBJ1-2; D may be TRBD1 (5 bases). The TCR was taken from a man of 80 years or more with acute or convalescent COVID-19. Sequencing was performed on peripheral blood. CDR3 in amino acids: CASSSRRAHERYTF. The CDR3 nucleotides are TGTGCCAGCAGTTCCCGCAGGGCCCACGAACGCTACACCTTC.